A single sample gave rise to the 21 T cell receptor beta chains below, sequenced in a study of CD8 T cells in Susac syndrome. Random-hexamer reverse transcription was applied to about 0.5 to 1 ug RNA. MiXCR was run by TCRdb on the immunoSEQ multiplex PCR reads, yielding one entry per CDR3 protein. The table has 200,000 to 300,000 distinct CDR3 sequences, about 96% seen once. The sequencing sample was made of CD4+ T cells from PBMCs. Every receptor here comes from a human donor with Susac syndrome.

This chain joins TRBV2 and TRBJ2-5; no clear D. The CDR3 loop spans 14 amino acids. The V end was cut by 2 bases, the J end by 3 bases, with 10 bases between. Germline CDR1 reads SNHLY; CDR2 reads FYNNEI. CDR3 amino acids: CASSETLLEETQYF. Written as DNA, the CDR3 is TGTGCCAGCAGTGAAACCCTCCTGGAAGAGACCCAGTACTTC.

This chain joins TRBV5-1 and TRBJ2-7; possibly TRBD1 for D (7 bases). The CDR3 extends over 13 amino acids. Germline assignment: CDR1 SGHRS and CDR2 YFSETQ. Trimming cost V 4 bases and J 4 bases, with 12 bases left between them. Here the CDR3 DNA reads TGCGCCAGCAGCGCGGGACAGTTGTACGAGCAGTACTTC. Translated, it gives CASSAGQLYEQYF.

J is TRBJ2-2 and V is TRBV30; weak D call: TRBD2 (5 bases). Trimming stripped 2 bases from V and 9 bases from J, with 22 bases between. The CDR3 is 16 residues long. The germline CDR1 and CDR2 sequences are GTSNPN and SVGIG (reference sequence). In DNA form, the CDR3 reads TGTGCCTGGAGTCGCCGACGGGAATCCGCCGGGTGGGAGCTGTTTTTT. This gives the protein CAWSRRRESAGWELFF.

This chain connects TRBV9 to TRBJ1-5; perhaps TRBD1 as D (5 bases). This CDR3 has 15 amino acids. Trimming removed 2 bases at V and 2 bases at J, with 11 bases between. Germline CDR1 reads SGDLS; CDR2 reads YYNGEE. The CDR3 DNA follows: TGTGCCAGCAGCGTCGGGGGAGAGGGCAATCAGCCCCAGCATTTT. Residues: CASSVGGEGNQPQHF.

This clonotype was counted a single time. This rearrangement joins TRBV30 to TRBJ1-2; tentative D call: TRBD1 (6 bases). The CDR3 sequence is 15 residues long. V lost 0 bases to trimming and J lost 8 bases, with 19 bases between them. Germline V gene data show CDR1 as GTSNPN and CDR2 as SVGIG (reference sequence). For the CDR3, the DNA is TGTGCCTGGAGTGTCACGTCCCTCCGCGACAGGGGCTACACCTTC. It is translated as CAWSVTSLRDRGYTF.

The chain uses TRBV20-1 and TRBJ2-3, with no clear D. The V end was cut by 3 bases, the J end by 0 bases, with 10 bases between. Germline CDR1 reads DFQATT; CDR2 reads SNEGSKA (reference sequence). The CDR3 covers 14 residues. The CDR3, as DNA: TGCAGTGCTAGTCTGATGCTGAGCACAGATACGCAGTATTTT. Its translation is CSASLMLSTDTQYF.

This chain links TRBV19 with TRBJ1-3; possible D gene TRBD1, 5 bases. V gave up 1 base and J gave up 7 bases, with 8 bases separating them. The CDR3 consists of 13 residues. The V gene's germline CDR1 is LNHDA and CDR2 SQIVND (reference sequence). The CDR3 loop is CASSIAEGNTIYF. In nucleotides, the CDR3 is TGTGCCAGTAGTATAGCTGAGGGGAACACCATATATTTT. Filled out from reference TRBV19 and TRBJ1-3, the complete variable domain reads DGGITQSPKYLFRKEGQNVTLSCEQNLNHDAMYWYRQDPGQGLRLIYYSQIVNDFQKGDIAEGYSVSREKKESFPLTVTSAQKNPTAFYLCASSIAEGNTIYFGEGSWLTVV.

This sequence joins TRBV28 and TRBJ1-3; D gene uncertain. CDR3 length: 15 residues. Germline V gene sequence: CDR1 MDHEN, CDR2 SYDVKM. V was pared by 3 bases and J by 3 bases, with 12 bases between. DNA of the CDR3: TGTGCCAGCAGTTTGGGCTTTGGGTTTGGAAACACCATATATTTT. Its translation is CASSLGFGFGNTIYF.

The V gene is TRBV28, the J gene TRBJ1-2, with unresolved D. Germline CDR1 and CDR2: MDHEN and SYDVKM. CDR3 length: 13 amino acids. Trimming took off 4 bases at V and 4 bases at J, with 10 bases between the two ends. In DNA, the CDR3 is TGTGCCAGCAGTTCGGGGTCGGTCTATGGCTACACCTTC. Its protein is CASSSGSVYGYTF.

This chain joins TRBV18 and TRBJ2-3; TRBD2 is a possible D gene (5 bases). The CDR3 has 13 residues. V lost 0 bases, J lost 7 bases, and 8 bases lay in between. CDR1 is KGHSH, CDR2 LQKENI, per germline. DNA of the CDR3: TGTGCCAGCTCACCACCGCAGCGGAATACGCAGTATTTT. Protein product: CASSPPQRNTQYF. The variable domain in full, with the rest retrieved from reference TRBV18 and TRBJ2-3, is NAGVMQNPRHLVRRRGQEARLRCSPMKGHSHVYWYRQLPEEGLKFMVYLQKENIIDESGMPKERFSAEFPKEGPSILRIQQVVRGDSAAYFCASSPPQRNTQYFGPGTRLTVL.

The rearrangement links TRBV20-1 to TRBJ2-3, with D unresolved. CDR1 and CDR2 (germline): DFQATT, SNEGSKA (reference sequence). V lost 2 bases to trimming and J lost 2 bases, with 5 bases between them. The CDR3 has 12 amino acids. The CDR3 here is CSARPPTDTQYF. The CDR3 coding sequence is TGCAGTGCTAGACCGCCCACAGATACGCAGTATTTT.

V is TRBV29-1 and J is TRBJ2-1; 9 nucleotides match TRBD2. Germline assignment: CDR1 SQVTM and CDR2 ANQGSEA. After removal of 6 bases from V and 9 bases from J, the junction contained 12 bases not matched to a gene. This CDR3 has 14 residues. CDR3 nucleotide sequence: TGCAGCGTCTACCGTAGCGGGAGAATGGGTGAGCAGTTCTTC. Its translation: CSVYRSGRMGEQFF.

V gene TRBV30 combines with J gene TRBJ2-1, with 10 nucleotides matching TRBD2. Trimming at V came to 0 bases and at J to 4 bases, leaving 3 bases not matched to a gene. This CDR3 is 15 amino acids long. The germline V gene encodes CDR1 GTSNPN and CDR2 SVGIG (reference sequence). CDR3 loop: CAWSVGTSDYNEQFF. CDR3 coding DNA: TGTGCCTGGAGTGTAGGGACTAGCGATTACAATGAGCAGTTCTTC. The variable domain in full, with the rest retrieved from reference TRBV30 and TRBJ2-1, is SQTIHQWPATLVQPVGSPLSLECTVEGTSNPNLYWYRQAAGRGLQLLFYSVGIGQISSEVPQNLSASRPQDRQFILSSKKLLLSDSGFYLCAWSVGTSDYNEQFFGPGTRLTVL.

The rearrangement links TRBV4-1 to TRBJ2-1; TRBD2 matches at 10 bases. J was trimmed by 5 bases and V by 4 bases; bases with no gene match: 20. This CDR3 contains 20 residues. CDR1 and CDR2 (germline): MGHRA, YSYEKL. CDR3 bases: TGCGCCAGCAGCCGACGCTGGGGAGGCGAAGCGGGAGGGGGCCACAATGAGCAGTTCTTC. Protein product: CASSRRWGGEAGGGHNEQFF.

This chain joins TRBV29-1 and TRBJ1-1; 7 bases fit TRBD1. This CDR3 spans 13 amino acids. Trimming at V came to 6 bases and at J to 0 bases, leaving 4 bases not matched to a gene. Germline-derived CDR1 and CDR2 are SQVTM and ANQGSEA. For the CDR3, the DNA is TGCAGCGTCTGGGACAGCATGAACACTGAAGCTTTCTTT. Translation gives CSVWDSMNTEAFF.

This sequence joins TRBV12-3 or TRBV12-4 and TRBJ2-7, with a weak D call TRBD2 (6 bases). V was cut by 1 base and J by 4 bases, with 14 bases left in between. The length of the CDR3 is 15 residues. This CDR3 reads CASSLVKSSVYEQYF. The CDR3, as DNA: TGTGCCAGCAGTTTAGTTAAGTCTAGCGTATACGAGCAGTACTTC.

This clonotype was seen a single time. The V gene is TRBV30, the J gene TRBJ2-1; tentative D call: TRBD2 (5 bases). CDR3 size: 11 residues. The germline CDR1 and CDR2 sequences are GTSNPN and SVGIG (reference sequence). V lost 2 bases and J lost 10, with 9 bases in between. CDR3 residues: CAWSPRGEQFF. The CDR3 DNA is TGTGCCTGGAGTCCGCGCGGGGAGCAGTTCTTC. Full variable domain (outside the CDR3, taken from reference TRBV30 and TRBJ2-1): SQTIHQWPATLVQPVGSPLSLECTVEGTSNPNLYWYRQAAGRGLQLLFYSVGIGQISSEVPQNLSASRPQDRQFILSSKKLLLSDSGFYLCAWSPRGEQFFGPGTRLTVL.

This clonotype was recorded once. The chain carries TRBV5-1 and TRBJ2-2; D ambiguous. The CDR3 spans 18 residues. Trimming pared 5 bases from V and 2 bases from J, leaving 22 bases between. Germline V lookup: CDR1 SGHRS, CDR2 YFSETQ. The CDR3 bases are TGCGCCAGCAGTTCTCTTCCGGTCTGGCGGCTTAACACCGGGGAGCTGTTTTTT. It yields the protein CASSSLPVWRLNTGELFF.

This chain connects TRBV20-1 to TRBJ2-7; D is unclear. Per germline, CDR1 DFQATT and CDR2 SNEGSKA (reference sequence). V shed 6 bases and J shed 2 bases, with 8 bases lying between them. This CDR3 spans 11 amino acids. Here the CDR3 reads CSAGPAYEQYF. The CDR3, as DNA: TGCAGTGCCGGGCCCGCCTACGAGCAGTACTTC.

The CDR3 spells CSARALAEADTGELFF. The DNA for the CDR3 is TGCAGTGCTAGGGCCCTAGCGGAAGCGGACACCGGGGAGCTGTTTTTT. The chain is built from TRBV20-1 and TRBJ2-2; TRBD2 matches 7 bases. Germline V gene lookup returns CDR1 DFQATT and CDR2 SNEGSKA (reference sequence). Trimming cost V 3 bases and J 3 bases; bases outside gene matches: 10. CDR3 length: 16 residues.

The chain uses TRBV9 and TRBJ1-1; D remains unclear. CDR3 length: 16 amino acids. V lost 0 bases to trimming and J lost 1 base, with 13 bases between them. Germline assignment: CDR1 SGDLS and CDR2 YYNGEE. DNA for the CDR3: TGTGCCAGCAGCGTAGAGGCAACAGCTGAGAACACTGAAGCTTTCTTT. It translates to CASSVEATAENTEAFF.